What follows are 28 T cell receptor beta chains derived from one specimen sequenced in a study of type 1 and type 2 diabetes patients. Genomic DNA was the PCR template. Amplification of the beta chain CDR3 used 30 forward and 13 reverse multiplex primers. TCRdb reprocessed the multiplex PCR reads with MiXCR, giving one entry per CDR3 protein. Here the sample spans 250,000 or so distinct CDR3 sequences, 47% being singletons. The sequencing sample was made of peripheral blood mononuclear cells (PBMCs). Receptors originate from a man aged 18 to 29 with type 2 diabetes.

In this sample, this clonotype turned up once. The chain combines TRBV7-6 with TRBJ1-2; maybe TRBD1 (6 bases). Germline V gene sequence: CDR1 SGHVS, CDR2 FNYEAQ. Trimming took 5 bases from V and 4 from J, leaving 14 bases between them. CDR3 length: 14 residues. The CDR3: CASSAAEQGYGYTF. The CDR3 DNA is TGTGCCAGCAGCGCCGCGGAACAGGGCTATGGCTACACCTTC.

V usage is TRBV2 and J usage is TRBJ2-7, with TRBD1 as a possible D gene (5 bases). Germline loops: CDR1 SNHLY, CDR2 FYNNEI. V was shortened by 2 bases and J by 2 bases, with 13 bases between the two germline ends. This CDR3 has 15 residues. CDR3 DNA: TGTGCCAGCAGTGAATTCAGGGCAGGAGCCTACGAGCAGTACTTC. Encoded protein: CASSEFRAGAYEQYF. The full variable domain, completed using reference TRBV2 and TRBJ2-7, is EPEVTQTPSHQVTQMGQEVILRCVPISNHLYFYWYRQILGQKVEFLVSFYNNEISEKSEIFDDQFSVERPDGSNFTLKIRSTKLEDSAMYFCASSEFRAGAYEQYFGPGTRLTVT.

This chain joins TRBV27 and TRBJ1-2; weak D call: TRBD1 (5 bases). The CDR3 loop spans 14 amino acids. Between the trimmed V and J ends, which lost 5 bases and 4 bases, there was a span of 14 bases. CDR1 and CDR2 from the germline V gene are MNHEY and SMNVEV (reference sequence). The chain's CDR3 is CASSQQGSGYGYTF. CDR3 nucleotides: TGTGCCAGCAGTCAGCAGGGTTCGGGCTATGGCTACACCTTC.

J is TRBJ1-5 and V is TRBV7-2, with TRBD1 as a possible D gene (5 bases). Trimming shortened V by 7 bases and J by 3 bases, and 19 bases separated the two germline ends. Germline lookup yields CDR1 SGHTA and CDR2 FQGNSA. The CDR3 runs to 16 residues. The chain's CDR3 is CASNGGGRNINQPQHF. The DNA for the CDR3 is TGTGCCAGCAATGGGGGGGGACGGAATATCAATCAGCCCCAGCATTTT.

The V and J genes are TRBV25-1 and TRBJ2-2; D is unclear. The CDR3 contains 13 residues. Germline CDR1 MGHDK, CDR2 SYGVNS. V lost 7 bases, J lost 1 base, and 7 bases lay in between. The CDR3 nucleotides read TGTGCCAGCAATCACAGGAACACCGGGGAGCTGTTTTTT. Translating it yields CASNHRNTGELFF.

The chain links TRBV10-2 to TRBJ2-1; a weak D match, TRBD2 (5 bases). Trimming pared 7 bases from V and 5 bases from J, leaving 18 bases between. The CDR3 runs 15 residues. Germline V gives CDR1 WSHSY, CDR2 SAAADI. The CDR3 DNA follows: TGCGCCAGCATTTTTTCGGCGCGGGCTGACAATGAGCAGTTCTTC. Encoded protein: CASIFSARADNEQFF.

This clonotype was counted a single time. One end of the junction varies from germline; a read error may be responsible. The chain is built from TRBV7-2 and TRBJ1-4, with D perhaps TRBD1 (6 bases). Germline CDR1 reads SGHTA; CDR2 reads FQGNSA. The CDR3 is made up of 14 amino acids. This chain's CDR3 is CASSRTETNEKLFF. CDR3 in DNA: TGCGCCAGCAGCCGGACAGAAACTAATGAAAAACTGTTTTTT.

This rearrangement joins TRBV20-1 to TRBJ2-3; D is possibly TRBD1 or TRBD2 (5 bases each). V was shortened by 7 bases and J by 4 bases, with 12 bases between the two germline ends. Germline V gene sequence: CDR1 DFQATT, CDR2 SNEGSKA (reference sequence). The CDR3 is 12 residues long. The CDR3 nucleotides are TGCAGTGGTCAACTGGGGGCAGATACGCAGTATTTT. Translated, it gives CSGQLGADTQYF.

This chain links TRBV7-3 with TRBJ2-1, with a possible D match to TRBD1 (5 bases). This CDR3 comprises 13 residues. Looked up from germline, CDR1 is SGHTA and CDR2 is FQGTGA. V gave up 4 bases and J gave up 7 bases, with 11 bases separating them. CDR3 protein: CASSWGPRNEQFF. Here the CDR3 DNA reads TGTGCCAGCAGCTGGGGCCCGAGAAATGAGCAGTTCTTC.

This chain joins TRBV27 and TRBJ2-5; tentatively, D is TRBD1 (5 bases). The CDR3 has 13 residues. Germline assignment: CDR1 MNHEY and CDR2 SMNVEV (reference sequence). Deletions cut 7 bases from V and 6 bases from J, with 15 bases between. The CDR3 DNA reads as TGTGCCAGCATTTTGCAGGGTATACAGACCCAGTACTTC. It translates to CASILQGIQTQYF.

V usage is TRBV20-1 and J usage is TRBJ2-5; D is undetermined. The CDR3 runs 13 residues. V lost 6 bases and J 1 base, leaving 12 bases between the germline ends. The germline V gene has CDR1 DFQATT and CDR2 SNEGSKA (reference sequence). Here the CDR3 reads CSAPARVQETQYF. DNA of the CDR3: TGCAGTGCACCCGCTCGGGTCCAAGAGACCCAGTACTTC.

This chain uses TRBV4-1 with TRBJ1-2; D not resolved. V was trimmed by 1 base and J by 4 bases, leaving 13 bases between them. Germline values: CDR1 MGHRA, CDR2 YSYEKL. This CDR3 comprises 15 residues. The CDR3 DNA is TGCGCCAGCAGCCAAGGAGGGCATCTGAGCTATGGCTACACCTTC. Residues: CASSQGGHLSYGYTF.

Only a few counts were recorded for this clonotype. The CDR3 here is CATRTGKETQYF. The CDR3 DNA sequence: TGTGCCACCAGAACAGGGAAAGAGACCCAGTACTTC. The V and J genes are TRBV15 and TRBJ2-5; maybe TRBD1 (6 bases). Germline V gene data show CDR1 as LNHNV and CDR2 as YYDKDF (reference sequence). V was shortened by 6 bases and J by 3 bases, with 8 bases between the two germline ends. This CDR3 has 12 amino acids.

This clonotype turned up a few times. CDR3 nucleotide sequence: TGTGCCAGCAGGTATACAGGGAATGAAAAACTGTTTTTT. It specifies CASRYTGNEKLFF. This rearrangement joins TRBV28 to TRBJ1-4; D is perhaps TRBD1 (6 bases). The V and J ends lost 6 bases and 5 bases respectively, with 10 bases between them. The CDR3 runs 13 residues. Germline V lookup: CDR1 MDHEN, CDR2 SYDVKM. The full variable domain, in which reference TRBV28 and TRBJ1-4 provide the parts outside the CDR3, is DVKVTQSSRYLVKRTGEKVFLECVQDMDHENMFWYRQDPGLGLRLIYFSYDVKMKEKGDIPEGYSVSREKKERFSLILESASTNQTSMYLCASRYTGNEKLFFGSGTQLSVL.

The genes are TRBV12-3 or TRBV12-4 and TRBJ1-6; D might be TRBD1 (6 bases). The CDR3 spans 17 residues. CDR3: CASGTRDKRSYNSPLHF. The CDR3, as DNA: TGTGCTAGTGGGACCCGGGACAAAAGATCCTATAATTCACCCCTCCACTTT.

The rearrangement links TRBV6-6 to TRBJ1-1, with 7 nucleotides matching TRBD1. With V trimmed by 1 base and J by 4 bases, 6 bases remained unmatched. CDR1 and CDR2 (germline): MNHNY, SVGAGI (reference sequence). The CDR3 spans 15 residues. The CDR3 protein is CASSYFYSGGTEAFF. The CDR3 DNA reads TGTGCCAGCAGTTACTTTTATTCAGGGGGCACTGAAGCTTTCTTT.

This clonotype was seen a handful of times. This sequence joins TRBV7-8 and TRBJ2-1, with D perhaps TRBD2 (5 bases). The CDR3 consists of 16 residues. Trimming removed 0 bases from V and 7 bases from J, with 16 bases in between. CDR1 and CDR2 from the germline V gene are SGHVS and FQNEAQ. CDR3 amino acids: CASSLAGGLEDNEQFF. DNA for the CDR3: TGTGCCAGCAGCTTAGCTGGCGGGCTAGAGGATAATGAGCAGTTCTTC.

The CDR3 is CASSQGSFYEQYF. CDR3 DNA sequence: TGTGCCAGCAGTCAGGGCAGCTTCTACGAGCAGTACTTC. The V gene is TRBV27, the J gene TRBJ2-7; D might be TRBD1 (5 bases). The CDR3 runs 13 residues. CDR1 is MNHEY and CDR2 is SMNVEV in the germline V gene (reference sequence). Trimming removed 5 bases from V and 3 bases from J, with 11 bases in between.

J is TRBJ2-7 and V is TRBV2, with 9 bases fitting TRBD1. V lost 7 bases to trimming and J lost 7 bases; unmatched junction nucleotides: 14. CDR1 SNHLY and CDR2 FYNNEI come from the germline V gene. This CDR3 region has 15 residues. The CDR3 nucleotides read TGTGCCAGCAAAGTGTGGACAGGGGTTCTCGGGGAGCAGTACTTC. Encoded protein: CASKVWTGVLGEQYF.

The chain carries TRBV7-6 and TRBJ2-4; 8 bases map to TRBD1. CDR3 size: 18 residues. Per germline, CDR1 SGHVS and CDR2 FNYEAQ. Trimming at V came to 3 bases and at J to 1 base, leaving 11 bases not matched to a gene. CDR3 nucleotide sequence: TGTGCCAGCAGCTTTGGACAGGGAGGAGGGTTGGCCAAAAACATTCAGTACTTC. This encodes CASSFGQGGGLAKNIQYF.

The rearrangement links TRBV5-1 to TRBJ1-6, with D perhaps matching TRBD1 (5 bases). The CDR3 is 15 amino acids. Germline-derived CDR1 and CDR2 are SGHRS and YFSETQ. The V end was cut by 3 bases, the J end by 10 bases, with 17 bases between. CDR3 DNA sequence: TGCGCCAGCAGCTCCGGACACTCGGGAGCCTCACCCCTCCACTTT. Translation: CASSSGHSGASPLHF.

The V and J genes are TRBV5-1 and TRBJ2-7, with a weak D call TRBD2 (5 bases). The CDR3 consists of 15 residues. With 0 bases removed from V and 4 bases from J, the gap between germline ends came to 14 bases. Germline V CDR1 and CDR2: SGHRS, YFSETQ. CDR3 bases: TGCGCCAGCAGCTTGGATAAGGGAGCCCCTTACGAGCAGTACTTC. Translated, it gives CASSLDKGAPYEQYF.

The V call is TRBV2, the J call TRBJ1-1; no reliable D call. V was clipped by 4 bases and J by 4 bases, with 16 bases between them. This CDR3 is 15 amino acids long. CDR1 SNHLY and CDR2 FYNNEI come from the germline V gene. The chain's CDR3 is CASSAGREGPTEAFF. DNA for the CDR3: TGTGCCAGCAGTGCCGGGCGGGAAGGGCCCACTGAAGCTTTCTTT. Based on the CDR3 plus reference TRBV2 and TRBJ1-1, the full variable domain is EPEVTQTPSHQVTQMGQEVILRCVPISNHLYFYWYRQILGQKVEFLVSFYNNEISEKSEIFDDQFSVERPDGSNFTLKIRSTKLEDSAMYFCASSAGREGPTEAFFGQGTRLTVV.

About this clonotype: At one end, the junction sequence differs from germline, possibly due to a read error. The chain carries TRBV20-1 and TRBJ2-5, with TRBD2 as a possible D gene (5 bases). TRBJ2-7 matches the DNA end more closely, so the J call is doubtful. The CDR3 is 15 residues long. The germline V gene has CDR1 DFQATT and CDR2 SNEGSKA (reference sequence). The CDR3 coding sequence is TGCAGTACTAGAGATCATTGGTCAGGCGGCTACGAGCAGTACTTC. This translates into CSTRDHWSGGYEQYF.

The chain recombines TRBV15 with TRBJ2-3; D is perhaps TRBD2 (5 bases). Trimming removed 5 bases from V and 5 bases from J, with 17 bases in between. Germline-derived CDR1 and CDR2 are LNHNV and YYDKDF (reference sequence). CDR3 size: 15 residues. This CDR3 reads CATSLPSSWLDTQYF. The CDR3 DNA reads as TGTGCCACCAGCTTGCCTAGCTCGTGGTTAGATACGCAGTATTTT.

The chain employs TRBV28 and TRBJ2-5; 9 positions match TRBD1. The CDR3 extends over 15 amino acids. V was pared by 3 bases and J by 7 bases, with 9 bases of the junction left unmatched. The germline gives CDR1 MDHEN, CDR2 SYDVKM. The CDR3 DNA sequence: TGTGCCAGCAGTTTTGGGGGGACAGGGAGTAGGACCCAGTACTTC. Amino acid sequence: CASSFGGTGSRTQYF.

Many counts were recorded for this clonotype. The rearrangement uses TRBV15 and TRBJ2-7, with D perhaps being TRBD1 or TRBD2 (5 bases each). With 3 bases removed from V and 5 bases from J, the gap between germline ends came to 11 bases. The germline V gene has CDR1 LNHNV and CDR2 YYDKDF (reference sequence). The CDR3 spans 13 residues. The CDR3 DNA follows: TGTGCCACCAGCAGGTCCAGGGACCACGAGCAGTACTTC. It translates to CATSRSRDHEQYF.

The CDR3 protein is CASSAIANYGYTF. The CDR3 DNA follows: TGTGCCAGCAGTGCCATAGCTAACTATGGCTACACCTTC. The genes are TRBV6-1 and TRBJ1-2; D gene ambiguous. V lost 4 bases to trimming and J lost 0 bases, with 6 bases between them. Looked up from germline, CDR1 is MNHNS and CDR2 is SASEGT. The CDR3 length is 13 residues.